These 16 T cell receptor beta chains share one sample of origin, sequenced in a study of blood T cells in healthy people across ages. A second PCR, run for roughly 6 to 11 cycles, used a sample-barcoded 5' primer plus a J-beta primer mix. Each CDR3 protein gets one entry after TCRdb re-called the 5' RACE reads with MiXCR. Of around 1,500,000 distinct CDR3 sequences detected, 28% appear once; the ten largest clones hold roughly 8.2%. Sequenced material: blood. The receptors originated from a woman in her 30s in good health.

This clonotype was recorded many times. The rearrangement links TRBV29-1 to TRBJ2-7; unclear D gene. CDR1 is SQVTM and CDR2 is ANQGSEA in the germline V gene. Trimming left V 7 bases short and J 5 bases short, with 18 bases between. This CDR3 has 13 residues. The CDR3 DNA sequence: TGCAGCGCCGCCCACGGGTTGGGGAACGAGCAGTACTTC. Protein product: CSAAHGLGNEQYF.

Worth noting for this clonotype: A much bigger clone sits one base away, suggesting this may be a read error. This sequence joins TRBV18 and TRBJ2-5; the match to TRBD1 covers 8 bases. The DNA matches TRBJ2-7 better at its end, which makes the J call doubtful. This CDR3 comprises 14 residues. Germline V gives CDR1 KGHSH, CDR2 LQKENI. CDR3 protein: CASAQQGQGYEQYF. DNA for the CDR3: TGTGCCAGCGCACAACAAGGACAGGGCTACGAGCAGTACTTC.

This chain connects TRBV3-1 to TRBJ2-5; D not resolved. Trimming removed 5 bases from V and 2 bases from J, with 15 bases in between. The CDR3 consists of 15 residues. The germline CDR1 and CDR2 sequences are LGHDT and YNNKEL (reference sequence). For the CDR3, the DNA is TGTGCCAGCAGCTTCTTCTCTTCTGGTCAAGAGACCCAGTACTTC. Translation: CASSFFSSGQETQYF.

The chain uses TRBV28 and TRBJ2-7, with a possible D match to TRBD2 (6 bases). V dropped 2 bases and J dropped 3 bases, with 20 bases sitting between them. The germline gives CDR1 MDHEN, CDR2 SYDVKM. This CDR3 spans 17 amino acids. CDR3 amino acids: CASSLRAGGEWFYEQYF. The CDR3 DNA follows: TGTGCCAGCAGTTTAAGGGCTGGAGGGGAATGGTTCTACGAGCAGTACTTC.

This chain links TRBV29-1 with TRBJ2-3, with 14 bases that match TRBD2. The CDR3 has 13 amino acids. Germline CDR1 is SQVTM and CDR2 is ANQGSEA. Trimming cost V 8 bases and J 5 bases; bases outside gene matches: 3. The CDR3 sequence: CSFGTSGRDTQYF. The CDR3 bases are TGCAGCTTCGGGACTAGCGGGAGAGATACGCAGTATTTT.

The table lists this clonotype with a few counts. CDR3 bases: TGTGCCAGCAGCCAACTAGCGCCAGATACGCAGTATTTT. This encodes CASSQLAPDTQYF. V and J are TRBV3-1 and TRBJ2-3; D is possibly TRBD2 (6 bases). CDR3 size: 13 residues. Germline CDR1 and CDR2: LGHDT and YNNKEL (reference sequence). Trimming pared 2 bases from V and 4 bases from J, leaving 7 bases between.

Many counts were recorded for this clonotype. CDR3 sequence (DNA): TGTGCCAATGCCGGGACTAGCGGGATGTACGAGCAGTACTTC. The encoded protein is CANAGTSGMYEQYF. V is TRBV6-5 and J is TRBJ2-7; 13 bases agree with TRBD2. Trimming at V came to 10 bases and at J to 4 bases, leaving 7 bases not matched to a gene. The CDR3 sequence is 14 residues long. CDR1 is MNHEY, CDR2 SVGAGI, per germline.

The rearrangement joins TRBV20-1 to TRBJ2-7; tentatively, D is TRBD1 or TRBD2 (5 bases each). This CDR3 has 13 residues. Germline CDR1 reads DFQATT; CDR2 reads SNEGSKA (reference sequence). V was pared by 6 bases and J by 0 bases, with 12 bases between. CDR3 in DNA: TGCAGTGCGAAAACAGGACTCTCCTACGAGCAGTACTTC. Translation: CSAKTGLSYEQYF.

The genes are TRBV7-3 and TRBJ2-1; the D is unclear. V was pared by 3 bases and J by 10 bases, with 13 bases between. Per germline, CDR1 SGHTA and CDR2 FQGTGA. The CDR3 covers 13 residues. The CDR3 sequence: CASSFSGLGEQFF. In nucleotides, the CDR3 is TGTGCCAGCAGCTTCTCGGGTTTGGGGGAGCAGTTCTTC.

The sample holds a few counts of this clonotype. This chain uses TRBV4-3 with TRBJ2-3, with 11 positions matching TRBD2. This CDR3 contains 14 residues. Germline CDR1 and CDR2: LGHNA and YSLEER. The junction had 2 bases not matched to a gene; V was cut back by 4 bases and J by 5 bases. DNA for the CDR3: TGCGCCAGCAGCCGTGGGACTAGCGGAGATACGCAGTATTTT. Protein: CASSRGTSGDTQYF.

In regard to this clonotype: A much larger clone is a single base away; this may be a read error. The chain employs TRBV10-3 and TRBJ2-7, with 14 bases fitting TRBD2. The germline V gene has CDR1 ENHRY and CDR2 SYGVKD. The CDR3 is made up of 15 amino acids. This CDR3 is CAIGEGLAGVYEQYF. The CDR3 DNA reads as TGTGCCATCGGTGAGGGACTAGCGGGAGTCTACGAGCAGTACTTC.

This chain connects TRBV7-2 to TRBJ2-7; the D is unclear. The CDR3 runs to 12 residues. The ends were cut back, 0 bases at V and 6 bases at J, with 6 bases in the middle. CDR1 is SGHTA, CDR2 FQGNSA, per germline. DNA of the CDR3: TGTGCCAGCAGCTTAGCGCTCTTCGAGCAGTACTTC. It codes for CASSLALFEQYF.

The chain has TRBV28 and TRBJ2-3; 8 bases fit TRBD2. CDR3 length: 16 amino acids. Germline V gene data show CDR1 as MDHEN and CDR2 as SYDVKM. The V segment lost 5 bases and the J segment 5 bases; nucleotides outside the gene matches: 12. The CDR3 DNA is TGTGCCAGCAGTCCCATCCCGCGGGAGGAGGTAGATACGCAGTATTTT. It translates to CASSPIPREEVDTQYF.

This clonotype was seen a single time. The chain joins TRBV12-5 to TRBJ1-2; unclear D gene. Germline CDR1 is LGHNT and CDR2 is FRNRAP. This CDR3 is built from 12 residues. V lost 2 bases and J lost 2, with 3 bases in between. The DNA for the CDR3 is TGTGCTAGTGGTTTGTTCAACTATGGCTACACCTTC. Its translation: CASGLFNYGYTF. Looking up the rest from reference TRBV12-5 and TRBJ1-2 gives the full variable domain: DARVTQTPRHKVTEMGQEVTMRCQPILGHNTVFWYRQTMMQGLELLAYFRNRAPLDDSGMPKDRFSAEMPDATLATLKIQPSEPRDSAVYFCASGLFNYGYTFGSGTRLTVV.

Written as DNA, the CDR3 is TGCGCCAGCAGCTTACTAGCGGGGGGCTCTTCCGGCACAGATACGCAGTATTTT. Amino acids: CASSLLAGGSSGTDTQYF. This chain joins TRBV5-1 and TRBJ2-3; 12 bases are shared with TRBD2. CDR1 and CDR2 from the germline V gene are SGHRS and YFSETQ. This CDR3 contains 18 residues. V shed 2 bases, J shed 1 base, and the junction held 8 bases outside the gene matches.

V gene TRBV13 combines with J gene TRBJ2-5; D assignment may be TRBD1 or TRBD2 (5 bases each). The V end was cut by 4 bases, the J end by 5 bases, with 17 bases between. There are 15 residues in the CDR3. Germline values: CDR1 PRHDT, CDR2 FYEKMQ (reference sequence). CDR3 region: CASSSGLIAAETQYF. CDR3 sequence (DNA): TGTGCCAGCAGCTCGGGGCTAATCGCCGCGGAGACCCAGTACTTC.